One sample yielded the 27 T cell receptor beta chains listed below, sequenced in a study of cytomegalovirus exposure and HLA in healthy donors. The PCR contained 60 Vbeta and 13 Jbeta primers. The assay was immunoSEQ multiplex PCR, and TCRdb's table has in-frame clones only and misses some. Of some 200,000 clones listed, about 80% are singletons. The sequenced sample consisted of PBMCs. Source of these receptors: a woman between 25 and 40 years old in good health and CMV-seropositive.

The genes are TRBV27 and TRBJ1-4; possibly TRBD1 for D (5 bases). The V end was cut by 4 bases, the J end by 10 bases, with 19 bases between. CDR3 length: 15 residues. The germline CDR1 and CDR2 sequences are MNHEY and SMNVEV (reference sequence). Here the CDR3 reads CASSSLRDSGGKLFF. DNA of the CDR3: TGTGCCAGCAGTTCACTCCGGGACTCCGGCGGAAAACTGTTTTTT. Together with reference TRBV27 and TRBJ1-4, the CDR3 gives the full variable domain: EAQVTQNPRYLITVTGKKLTVTCSQNMNHEYMSWYRQDPGLGLRQIYYSMNVEVTDKGDVPEGYKVSRKEKRNFPLILESPSPNQTSLYFCASSSLRDSGGKLFFGSGTQLSVL.

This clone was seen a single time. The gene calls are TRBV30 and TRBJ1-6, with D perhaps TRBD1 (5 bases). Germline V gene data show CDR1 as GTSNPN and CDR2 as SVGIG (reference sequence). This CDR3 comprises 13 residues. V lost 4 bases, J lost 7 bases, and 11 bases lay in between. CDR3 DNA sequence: TGTGCCTGGATGACCCAGGGAAATTCACCCCTCCACTTT. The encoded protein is CAWMTQGNSPLHF. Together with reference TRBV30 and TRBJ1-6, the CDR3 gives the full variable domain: SQTIHQWPATLVQPVGSPLSLECTVEGTSNPNLYWYRQAAGRGLQLLFYSVGIGQISSEVPQNLSASRPQDRQFILSSKKLLLSDSGFYLCAWMTQGNSPLHFGNGTRLTVT.

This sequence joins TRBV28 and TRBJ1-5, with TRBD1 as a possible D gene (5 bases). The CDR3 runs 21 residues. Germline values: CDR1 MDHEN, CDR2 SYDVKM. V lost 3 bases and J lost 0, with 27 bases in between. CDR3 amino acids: CASSFRLNGGKRRYSNQPQHF. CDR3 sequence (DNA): TGTGCCAGCAGTTTCCGTCTCAACGGGGGGAAGAGGCGTTATAGCAATCAGCCCCAGCATTTT.

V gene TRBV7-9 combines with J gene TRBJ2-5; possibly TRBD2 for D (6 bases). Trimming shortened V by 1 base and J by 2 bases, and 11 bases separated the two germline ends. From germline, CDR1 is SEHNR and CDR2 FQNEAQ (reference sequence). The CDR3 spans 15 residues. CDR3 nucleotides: TGTGCCAGCAGCTTAGGAGGAGGGAAACAAGAGACCCAGTACTTC. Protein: CASSLGGGKQETQYF.

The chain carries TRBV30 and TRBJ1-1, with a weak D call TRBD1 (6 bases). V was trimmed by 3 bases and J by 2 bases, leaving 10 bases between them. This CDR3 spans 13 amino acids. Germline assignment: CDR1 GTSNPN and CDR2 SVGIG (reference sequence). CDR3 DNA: TGTGCCTGGAGGACACAGGGAAACACTGAAGCTTTCTTT. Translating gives CAWRTQGNTEAFF.

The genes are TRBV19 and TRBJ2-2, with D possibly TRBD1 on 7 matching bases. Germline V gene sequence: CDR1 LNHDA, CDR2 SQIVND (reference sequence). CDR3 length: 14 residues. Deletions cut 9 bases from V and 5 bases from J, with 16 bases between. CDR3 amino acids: CASRSGGRTGELFF. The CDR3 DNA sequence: TGTGCCAGCCGCTCAGGGGGGAGGACCGGGGAGCTGTTTTTT.

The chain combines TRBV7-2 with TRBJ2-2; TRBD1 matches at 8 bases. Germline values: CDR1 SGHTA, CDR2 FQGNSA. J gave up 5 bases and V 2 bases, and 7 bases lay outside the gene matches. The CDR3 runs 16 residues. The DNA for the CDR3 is TGTGCCAGCAGCTTAACTGGACAGGGTTGGACCGGGGAGCTGTTTTTT. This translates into CASSLTGQGWTGELFF.

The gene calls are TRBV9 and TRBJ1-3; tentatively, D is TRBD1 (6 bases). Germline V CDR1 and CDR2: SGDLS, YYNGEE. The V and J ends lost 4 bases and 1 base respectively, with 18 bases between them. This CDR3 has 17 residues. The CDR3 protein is CASSTQAQGISGNTIYF. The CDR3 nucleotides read TGTGCCAGCAGCACCCAGGCACAGGGTATTTCTGGAAACACCATATATTTT.

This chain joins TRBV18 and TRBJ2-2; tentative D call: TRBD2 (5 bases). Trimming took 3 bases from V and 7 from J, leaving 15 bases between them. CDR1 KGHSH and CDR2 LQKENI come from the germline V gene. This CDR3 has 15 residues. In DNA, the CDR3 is TGTGCCAGCTCACCCCCATTCCTAGGGAGCGGGGAGCTGTTTTTT. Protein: CASSPPFLGSGELFF.

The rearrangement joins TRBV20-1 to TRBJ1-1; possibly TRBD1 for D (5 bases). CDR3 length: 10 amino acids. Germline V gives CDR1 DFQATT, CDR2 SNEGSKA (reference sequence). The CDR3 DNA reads TGCACCGCGAAGGGGACTGAAGCTTTCTTT. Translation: CTAKGTEAFF.

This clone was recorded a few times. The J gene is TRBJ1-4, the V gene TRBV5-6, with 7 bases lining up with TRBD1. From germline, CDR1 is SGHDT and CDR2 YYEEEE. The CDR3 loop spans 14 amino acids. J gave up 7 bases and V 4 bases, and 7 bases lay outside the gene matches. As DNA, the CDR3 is TGTGCCAGCAGCCCCGGGACAGTTCTTGAAAAACTGTTTTTT. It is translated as CASSPGTVLEKLFF.

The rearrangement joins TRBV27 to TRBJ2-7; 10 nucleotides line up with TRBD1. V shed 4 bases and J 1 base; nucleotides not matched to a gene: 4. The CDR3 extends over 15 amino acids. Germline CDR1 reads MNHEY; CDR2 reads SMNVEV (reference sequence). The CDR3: CASSSAGQGSYEQYF. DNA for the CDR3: TGTGCCAGCAGTTCCGCGGGACAGGGGTCCTACGAGCAGTACTTC.

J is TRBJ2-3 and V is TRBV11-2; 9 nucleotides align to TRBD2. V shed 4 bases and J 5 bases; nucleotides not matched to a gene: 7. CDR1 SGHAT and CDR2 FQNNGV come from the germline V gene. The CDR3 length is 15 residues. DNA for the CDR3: TGTGCCAGCAGCTCTCTAGCGGGATGGGGAGATACGCAGTATTTT. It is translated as CASSSLAGWGDTQYF.

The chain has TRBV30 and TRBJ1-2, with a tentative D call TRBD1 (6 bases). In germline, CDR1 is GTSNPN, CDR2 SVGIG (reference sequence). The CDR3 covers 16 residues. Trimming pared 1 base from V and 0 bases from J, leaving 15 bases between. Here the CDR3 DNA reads TGTGCCTGGAGTGACAACACAGGGCTAGCTAACTATGGCTACACCTTC. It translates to CAWSDNTGLANYGYTF.

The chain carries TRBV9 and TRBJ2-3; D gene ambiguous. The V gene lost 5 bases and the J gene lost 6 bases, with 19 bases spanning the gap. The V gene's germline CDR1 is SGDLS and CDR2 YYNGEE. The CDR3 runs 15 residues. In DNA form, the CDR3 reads TGTGCCAGCAGTCCTTTAGTTGGTTCTCGGGATACGCAGTATTTT. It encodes CASSPLVGSRDTQYF.

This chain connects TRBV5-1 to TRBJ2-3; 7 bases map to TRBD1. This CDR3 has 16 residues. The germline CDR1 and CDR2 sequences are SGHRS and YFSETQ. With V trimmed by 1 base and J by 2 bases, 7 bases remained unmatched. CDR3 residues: CASSLPRDRNTDTQYF. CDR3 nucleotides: TGCGCCAGCAGCTTGCCTAGGGACAGAAACACAGATACGCAGTATTTT. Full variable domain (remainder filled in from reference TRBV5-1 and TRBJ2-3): KAGVTQTPRYLIKTRGQQVTLSCSPISGHRSVSWYQQTPGQGLQFLFEYFSETQRNKGNFPGRFSGRQFSNSRSEMNVSTLELGDSALYLCASSLPRDRNTDTQYFGPGTRLTVL.

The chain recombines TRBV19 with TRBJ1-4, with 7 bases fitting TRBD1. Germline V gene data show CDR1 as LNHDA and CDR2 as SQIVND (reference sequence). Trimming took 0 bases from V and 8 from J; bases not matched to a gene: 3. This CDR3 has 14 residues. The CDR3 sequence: CASSIDTGVEKLFF. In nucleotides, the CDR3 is TGTGCCAGTAGTATAGACACAGGGGTAGAAAAACTGTTTTTT.

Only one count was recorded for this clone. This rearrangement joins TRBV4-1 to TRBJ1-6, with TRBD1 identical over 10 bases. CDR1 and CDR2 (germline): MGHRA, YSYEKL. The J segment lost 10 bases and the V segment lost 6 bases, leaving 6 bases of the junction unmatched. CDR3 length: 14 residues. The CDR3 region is CASRLGQGGSPLHF. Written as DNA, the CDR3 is TGCGCCAGCAGACTCGGACAGGGGGGATCACCCCTCCACTTT.

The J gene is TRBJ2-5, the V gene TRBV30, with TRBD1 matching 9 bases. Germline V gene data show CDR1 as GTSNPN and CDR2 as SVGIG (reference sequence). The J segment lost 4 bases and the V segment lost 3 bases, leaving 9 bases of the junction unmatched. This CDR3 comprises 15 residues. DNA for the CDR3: TGTGCCTGGAGAGGGCAACAGGGGGCAGTAGAGACCCAGTACTTC. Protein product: CAWRGQQGAVETQYF.

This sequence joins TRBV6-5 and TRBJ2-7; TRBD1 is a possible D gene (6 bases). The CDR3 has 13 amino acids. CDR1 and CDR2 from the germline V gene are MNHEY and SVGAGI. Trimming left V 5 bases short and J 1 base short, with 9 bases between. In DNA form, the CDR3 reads TGTGCCAGCAGTGCACAGGGTTCCTACGAGCAGTACTTC. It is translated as CASSAQGSYEQYF.

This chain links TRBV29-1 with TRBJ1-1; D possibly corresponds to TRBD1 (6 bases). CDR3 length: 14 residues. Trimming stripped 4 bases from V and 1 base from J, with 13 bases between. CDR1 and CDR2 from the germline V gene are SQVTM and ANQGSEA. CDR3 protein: CSVGKGHPNTEAFF. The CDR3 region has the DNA TGCAGCGTTGGAAAGGGACACCCGAACACTGAAGCTTTCTTT.

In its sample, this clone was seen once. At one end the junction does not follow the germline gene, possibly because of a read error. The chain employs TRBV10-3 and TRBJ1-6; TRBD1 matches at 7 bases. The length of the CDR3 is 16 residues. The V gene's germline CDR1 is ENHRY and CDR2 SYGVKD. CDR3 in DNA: TGTGCCATCAGTGAGTTAGGGGGCGAGTATAGTTCACCCCTCCACTTT. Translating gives CAISELGGEYSSPLHF.

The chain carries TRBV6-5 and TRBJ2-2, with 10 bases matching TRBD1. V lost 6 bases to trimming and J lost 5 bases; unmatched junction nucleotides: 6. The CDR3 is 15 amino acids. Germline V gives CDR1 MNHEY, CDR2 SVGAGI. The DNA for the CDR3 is TGTGCCAGCAGCCGGGACAGGGGTTCGACCGGGGAGCTGTTTTTT. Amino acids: CASSRDRGSTGELFF.

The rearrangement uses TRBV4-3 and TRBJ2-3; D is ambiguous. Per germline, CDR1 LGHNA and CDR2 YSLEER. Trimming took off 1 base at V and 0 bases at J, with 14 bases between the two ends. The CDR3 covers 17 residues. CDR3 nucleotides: TGCGCCAGCAGCCAAGTTTCCACACTAACTAGCACAGATACGCAGTATTTT. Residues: CASSQVSTLTSTDTQYF.

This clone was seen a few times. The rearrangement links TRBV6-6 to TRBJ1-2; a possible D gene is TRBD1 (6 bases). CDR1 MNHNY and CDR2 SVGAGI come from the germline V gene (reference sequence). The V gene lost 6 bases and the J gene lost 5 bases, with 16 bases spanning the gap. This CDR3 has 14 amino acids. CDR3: CASRGASGEYGYTF. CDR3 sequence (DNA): TGTGCCAGCAGAGGGGCCTCAGGGGAATATGGCTACACCTTC.

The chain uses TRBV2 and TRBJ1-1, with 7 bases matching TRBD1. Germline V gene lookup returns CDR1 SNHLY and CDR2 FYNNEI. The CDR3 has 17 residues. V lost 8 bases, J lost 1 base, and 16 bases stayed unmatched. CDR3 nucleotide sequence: TGTGCCAGCCCACGCGGGGAGACAGGGTCGGGGAACACTGAAGCTTTCTTT. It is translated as CASPRGETGSGNTEAFF.

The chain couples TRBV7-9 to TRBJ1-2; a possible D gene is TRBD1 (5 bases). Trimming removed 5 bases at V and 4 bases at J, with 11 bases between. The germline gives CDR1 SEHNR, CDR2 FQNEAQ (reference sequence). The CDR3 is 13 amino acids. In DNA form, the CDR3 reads TGTGCCAGCAGCGTAGGGCAGGGCTATGGCTACACCTTC. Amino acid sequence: CASSVGQGYGYTF.